This T cell receptor (beta chain) was captured by sequencing in a study of blood T cell repertoires in COVID-19. The germline V gene has CDR1 MRHNA and CDR2 SNTAGT. The germline V and J ends were trimmed by 7 bases and 1 base, with 10 bases remaining between them. This CDR3 is 14 amino acids long. Source study methods: Amplified reference gene primers provided the basis for estimating nucleated cell counts. The repertoire was sequenced with immunoSEQ multiplex PCR; TCRdb's copy has only in-frame clones and lacks some. V, J and clone size derive from that table, while D and trimming were established from the DNA sequence. The repertoire holds 470,000 or so clones, with around 89% as singletons.

The chain employs TRBV6-4 and TRBJ1-4; perhaps TRBD1 as D (5 bases). This sequence originates from a woman in her twenties or thirties with acute or convalescent COVID-19. The sample comprised peripheral blood. The CDR3 sequence is CASTRTLTNEKLFF. The CDR3 DNA sequence: TGTGCCAGCACCCGGACACTAACTAATGAAAAACTGTTTTTT.